Below are 8 T cell receptor beta chains sequenced from a single sample in a study of blood T cell repertoires in COVID-19. Libraries were prepared by immunoSEQ multiplex PCR; TCRdb keeps only in-frame clonotypes and omits some of them. The profile shows around 130,000 clones, roughly 80% of them singletons. What was sequenced was PBMCs or T cells enriched from blood (not recorded which). Receptors originate from a man aged 40-55 years with acute COVID-19.

This clone appeared a single time. The chain combines TRBV25-1 with TRBJ1-3; D remains unclear. Per the germline V gene, CDR1 is MGHDK and CDR2 is SYGVNS. The CDR3 totals 14 residues. Trimming stripped 3 bases from V and 9 bases from J, with 15 bases between. CDR3 DNA sequence: TGTGCCAGCAGTGAGGCCGTTACGCGGGGCACCATATATTTT. Translation gives CASSEAVTRGTIYF.

The gene calls are TRBV11-2 and TRBJ2-1; a possible D gene is TRBD2 (6 bases). CDR1 is SGHAT and CDR2 is FQNNGV in the germline V gene. Trimming stripped 6 bases from V and 2 bases from J, with 8 bases between. The length of the CDR3 is 13 residues. The CDR3 nucleotides are TGTGCCAGCAGGGGGGGAACCTACAATGAGCAGTTCTTC. As protein: CASRGGTYNEQFF.

The chain couples TRBV11-1 to TRBJ1-1; a weak D match, TRBD1 (6 bases). Germline V gene sequence: CDR1 SGHAT, CDR2 FQDESV (reference sequence). This CDR3 spans 14 amino acids. With 3 bases removed from V and 6 bases from J, the gap between germline ends came to 14 bases. CDR3 region: CASSFTTGNSEAFF. The CDR3 region has the DNA TGTGCCAGCAGCTTTACTACAGGGAATTCTGAAGCTTTCTTT.

This chain connects TRBV1 to TRBJ2-5; TRBD2 is taken as the D call from the table, unchecked against the DNA. TRBV1 is reported as a pseudogene. This CDR3 has 20 residues. The DNA for the CDR3 is TGCACCAGCAGCCACCCTTTAGCGGGAGGGCCGCAGGGGGTAGAAGAGACCCAGTACTTC. Translating gives CTSSHPLAGGPQGVEETQYF.

The chain's CDR3 is CASSINRNEKLFF. Written as DNA, the CDR3 is TGTGCCAGTAGTATAAACAGGAATGAAAAACTGTTTTTT. The V gene is TRBV19, the J gene TRBJ1-4, with a tentative D call TRBD1 (5 bases). The CDR3 is 13 amino acids. Germline V CDR1 and CDR2: LNHDA, SQIVND (reference sequence). Trimming removed 2 bases from V and 5 bases from J, with 6 bases in between.

The chain links TRBV27 to TRBJ1-1, with TRBD1 as a possible D gene (5 bases). Trimming took off 6 bases at V and 6 bases at J, with 14 bases between the two ends. Looked up from germline, CDR1 is MNHEY and CDR2 is SMNVEV (reference sequence). The CDR3 covers 13 residues. CDR3 region: CASSPIRDPEAFF. DNA for the CDR3: TGTGCCAGCAGCCCAATCAGGGATCCTGAAGCTTTCTTT.

This clone occurred once. This sequence joins TRBV5-3 and TRBJ2-1; 8 bases align to TRBD2. TRBV5-3 is given ORF status, its function remaining uncertain. CDR3 size: 17 residues. V dropped 3 bases and J dropped 0; count of bases not matched to a gene: 8. The chain's CDR3 is CARSSSLAGDSYNEQFF. CDR3 bases: TGTGCCAGAAGCTCCTCCCTAGCGGGCGACTCCTACAATGAGCAGTTCTTC.

The chain uses TRBV2 and TRBJ1-2; maybe TRBD1 (6 bases). The V and J ends lost 3 bases and 1 base respectively, with 9 bases between them. The germline V gene encodes CDR1 SNHLY and CDR2 FYNNEI. The CDR3 contains 14 residues. The CDR3 spells CASSDQGLNYGYTF. The CDR3 nucleotides read TGTGCCAGCAGTGATCAGGGGCTTAACTATGGCTACACCTTC.